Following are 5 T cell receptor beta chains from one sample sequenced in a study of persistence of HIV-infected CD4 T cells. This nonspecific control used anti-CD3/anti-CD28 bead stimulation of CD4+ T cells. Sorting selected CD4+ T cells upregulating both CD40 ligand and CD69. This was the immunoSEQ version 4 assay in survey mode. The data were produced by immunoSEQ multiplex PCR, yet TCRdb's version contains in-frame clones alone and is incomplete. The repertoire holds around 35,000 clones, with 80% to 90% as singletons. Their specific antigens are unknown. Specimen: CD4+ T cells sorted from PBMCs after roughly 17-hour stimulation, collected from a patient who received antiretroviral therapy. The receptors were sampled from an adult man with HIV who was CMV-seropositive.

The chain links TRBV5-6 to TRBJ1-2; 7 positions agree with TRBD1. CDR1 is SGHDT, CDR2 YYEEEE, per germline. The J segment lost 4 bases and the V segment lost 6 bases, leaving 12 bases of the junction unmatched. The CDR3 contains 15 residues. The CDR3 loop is CASTPGGQLFYGYTF. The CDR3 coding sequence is TGTGCCAGCACTCCTGGGGGACAGCTTTTCTATGGCTACACCTTC.

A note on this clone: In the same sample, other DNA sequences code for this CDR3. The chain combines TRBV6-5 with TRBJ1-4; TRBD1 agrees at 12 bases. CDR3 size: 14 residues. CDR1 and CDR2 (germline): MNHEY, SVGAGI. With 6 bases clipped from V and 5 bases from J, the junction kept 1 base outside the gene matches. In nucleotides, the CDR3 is TGTGCCAGCAGGGGGACAGGGGGCAATGAAAAACTGTTTTTT. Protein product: CASRGTGGNEKLFF.

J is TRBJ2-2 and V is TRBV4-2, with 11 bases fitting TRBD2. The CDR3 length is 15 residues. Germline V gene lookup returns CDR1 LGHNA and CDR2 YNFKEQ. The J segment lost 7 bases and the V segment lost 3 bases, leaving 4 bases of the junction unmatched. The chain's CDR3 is CASSQTSGALGELFF. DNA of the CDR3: TGTGCCAGCAGCCAGACTAGCGGGGCCCTCGGGGAGCTGTTTTTT.

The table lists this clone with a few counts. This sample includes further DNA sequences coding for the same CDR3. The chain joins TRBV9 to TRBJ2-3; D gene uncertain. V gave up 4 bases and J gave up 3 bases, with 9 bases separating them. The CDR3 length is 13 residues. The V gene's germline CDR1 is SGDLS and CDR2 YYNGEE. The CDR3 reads CASSLSRTDTQYF. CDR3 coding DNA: TGTGCCAGCAGCCTCTCTAGGACAGATACGCAGTATTTT.

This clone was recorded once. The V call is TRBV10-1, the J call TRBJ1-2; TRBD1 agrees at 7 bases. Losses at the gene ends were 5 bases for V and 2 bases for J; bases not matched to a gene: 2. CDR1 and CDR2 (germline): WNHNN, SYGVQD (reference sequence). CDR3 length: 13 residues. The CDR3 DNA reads TGCGCCAGCAGTTTACAGGGGAACTATGGCTACACCTTC. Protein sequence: CASSLQGNYGYTF.